These 5 T cell receptor beta chains were sequenced from one sample in a study of chemoradiotherapy in HPV16-positive cancers. Clones were read by immunoSEQ multiplex PCR, and TCRdb kept only the in-frame ones, dropping some. The sample lists about 7,000 clones; around 79% were seen once. Sample collection occurred from a patient who underwent chemoradiotherapy. The receptors were sampled from a human donor with HPV-associated anogenital cancer.

The count of this clone is one. The J gene is TRBJ2-3, the V gene TRBV4-2; 8 bases are shared with TRBD2. This CDR3 spans 24 amino acids. Per the germline V gene, CDR1 is LGHNA and CDR2 is YNFKEQ. The V segment lost 2 bases and the J segment 1 base; nucleotides outside the gene matches: 29. The CDR3 DNA reads as TGTGCCAGCAGCCAAAGAGGACCAAACGTAACTAGCGGTGATCGATATCAAGGCACAGATACGCAGTATTTT. This gives the protein CASSQRGPNVTSGDRYQGTDTQYF.

This rearrangement joins TRBV2 to TRBJ1-1; D not certain. Germline V gene sequence: CDR1 SNHLY, CDR2 FYNNEI. CDR3 length: 14 amino acids. V was pared by 1 base and J by 4 bases, with 10 bases between. The CDR3: CASSEEMVGTEAFF. The DNA of the CDR3 is TGTGCCAGCAGTGAAGAAATGGTGGGCACTGAAGCTTTCTTT.

J is TRBJ1-2 and V is TRBV11-1; D is possibly TRBD1 (5 bases). Germline CDR1 reads SGHAT; CDR2 reads FQDESV (reference sequence). The CDR3 contains 15 residues. V was shortened by 5 bases and J by 5 bases, with 18 bases between the two germline ends. This CDR3 reads CASSPRGGGSYGYTF. Here the CDR3 DNA reads TGTGCCAGCAGCCCGAGGGGTGGTGGTTCATATGGCTACACCTTC.

This chain joins TRBV16 and TRBJ2-7; 8 bases line up with TRBD1. This CDR3 spans 15 amino acids. Germline V CDR1 and CDR2: KGHSY, FQNENV. The V gene end was trimmed by 3 bases and the J gene end by 2 bases; junction bases not matched to a gene: 6. CDR3 sequence reads: CASSQDGTGTYEQYF. CDR3 bases: TGTGCCAGCAGCCAGGACGGGACAGGAACCTACGAGCAGTACTTC.

The chain combines TRBV27 with TRBJ2-5, with D possibly matching TRBD1 (6 bases). The DNA matches TRBJ2-7 better at its end, which makes the J call doubtful. CDR3 size: 15 residues. CDR1 and CDR2 from the germline V gene are MNHEY and SMNVEV (reference sequence). The CDR3 here is CASSLSTGFSYEQYF. CDR3 sequence (DNA): TGTGCCAGCAGTTTATCTACAGGGTTCTCCTACGAGCAGTACTTC.